The 17 T cell receptor beta chains reported below all come from one sample, sequenced in a study of control samples from healthy donors and cancer patients. This table comes from immunoSEQ multiplex PCR, and its TCRdb copy is limited to in-frame clones, with some not included. This sample carries 120,000 or so clones, more than 75% of them seen once, and the ten largest clones take around 1.7%. The sample was blood. The receptors derive from a man aged 18 to 30 in good health.

The chain joins TRBV6-5 to TRBJ2-5; 10 bases match TRBD1. Losses at the gene ends were 6 bases for V and 5 bases for J; bases not matched to a gene: 9. CDR1 and CDR2 (germline): MNHEY, SVGAGI. The CDR3 loop spans 15 amino acids. The chain's CDR3 is CASRETGGFGETQYF. The CDR3 DNA sequence: TGTGCCAGCAGAGAGACAGGGGGCTTCGGGGAGACCCAGTACTTC.

CDR3 nucleotide sequence: TGTGCCAGCAGCTTAGCTGGGGACTCCACAGATACGCAGTATTTT. It yields the protein CASSLAGDSTDTQYF. This sequence joins TRBV7-9 and TRBJ2-3; a weak D match, TRBD2 (6 bases). Per germline, CDR1 SEHNR and CDR2 FQNEAQ (reference sequence). The germline V and J ends were trimmed by 0 bases and 2 bases, with 9 bases remaining between them. The CDR3 covers 15 residues.

This chain uses TRBV29-1 with TRBJ2-2; D is unclear. Germline CDR1 is SQVTM and CDR2 is ANQGSEA. Trimming left V 6 bases short and J 0 bases short, with 8 bases between. The CDR3 totals 13 residues. The CDR3 DNA follows: TGCAGCGTAGGACGTTCGAACACCGGGGAGCTGTTTTTT. The encoded protein is CSVGRSNTGELFF.

The chain links TRBV27 to TRBJ2-3, with 8 bases aligning to TRBD1. The CDR3 runs to 16 residues. Germline values: CDR1 MNHEY, CDR2 SMNVEV (reference sequence). The J segment lost 1 base and the V segment lost 5 bases, leaving 8 bases of the junction unmatched. The CDR3 sequence is CASSLHTGGGTDTQYF. The CDR3 nucleotides are TGTGCCAGCAGTCTCCACACAGGGGGAGGCACAGATACGCAGTATTTT.

The table lists this clone with a few counts. J is TRBJ2-2 and V is TRBV6-5; 7 bases are a match to TRBD2. V gave up 7 bases and J gave up 7 bases; unmatched junction bases: 9. The CDR3 runs 14 residues. Germline V gene data show CDR1 as MNHEY and CDR2 as SVGAGI. CDR3 sequence: CASTTREIHGELFF. Written as DNA, the CDR3 is TGTGCCAGCACCACGCGGGAGATTCACGGGGAGCTGTTTTTT.

The V call is TRBV11-2, the J call TRBJ2-7; 14 positions match TRBD2. Germline trimming cut 5 bases from V and 6 bases from J; bases unmatched to any gene: 9. The germline V gene has CDR1 SGHAT and CDR2 FQNNGV. The CDR3 is 16 amino acids. The CDR3 spells CASSLGTSGSLGEQYF. The CDR3 bases are TGTGCCAGCAGCCTCGGGACTAGCGGGAGTTTGGGCGAGCAGTACTTC.

The chain employs TRBV7-2 and TRBJ1-5; no definite D call. In germline, CDR1 is SGHTA, CDR2 FQGNSA. Trimming shortened V by 1 base and J by 2 bases, and 9 bases separated the two germline ends. This CDR3 is 15 amino acids long. The CDR3 spells CASSLEVRGNQPQHF. The CDR3 DNA is TGTGCCAGCAGCTTAGAGGTACGGGGCAATCAGCCCCAGCATTTT.

The rearrangement uses TRBV6-1 and TRBJ2-5; tentative D call: TRBD2 (6 bases). The length of the CDR3 is 16 residues. The V gene's germline CDR1 is MNHNS and CDR2 SASEGT. The ends were cut back, 4 bases at V and 3 bases at J, with 18 bases in the middle. This CDR3 is CASSVIRTNSEETQYF. CDR3 nucleotides: TGTGCCAGCAGTGTTATCAGGACTAACTCCGAAGAGACCCAGTACTTC.

The V call is TRBV27, the J call TRBJ2-2, with 8 positions matching TRBD2. The CDR3 extends over 16 amino acids. Germline V gives CDR1 MNHEY, CDR2 SMNVEV (reference sequence). V dropped 7 bases and J dropped 4; count of bases not matched to a gene: 11. The CDR3 spells CASKAGGARITGELFF. CDR3 sequence (DNA): TGTGCCAGCAAGGCGGGGGGCGCGCGAATCACCGGGGAGCTGTTTTTT.

This clone came up once. V gene TRBV9 combines with J gene TRBJ2-1; TRBD2 matches at 12 bases. J gave up 10 bases and V 0 bases, and 8 bases lay outside the gene matches. Germline V lookup: CDR1 SGDLS, CDR2 YYNGEE. CDR3 length equals 16 residues. The CDR3 DNA reads TGTGCCAGCAGCGTAGATGCTAGCGGGAGGGCCGCAGAGCAGTTCTTC. It is translated as CASSVDASGRAAEQFF.

The V call is TRBV5-4, the J call TRBJ1-2; D may be TRBD1 (6 bases). V was pared by 0 bases and J by 1 base, with 7 bases between. The CDR3 runs 14 residues. CDR1 and CDR2 from the germline V gene are SGHNT and YYREEE (reference sequence). DNA of the CDR3: TGTGCCAGCAGCTTGGGAGGGGGTAACTATGGCTACACCTTC. Residues: CASSLGGGNYGYTF.

The V gene is TRBV27, the J gene TRBJ2-7; 11 positions match TRBD2. The CDR3 loop spans 16 amino acids. Looked up from germline, CDR1 is MNHEY and CDR2 is SMNVEV (reference sequence). J was trimmed by 5 bases and V by 0 bases; bases with no gene match: 6. Written as DNA, the CDR3 is TGTGCCAGCAGTTTATCACTAGCGGGAGTACCCCACGAGCAGTACTTC. This translates into CASSLSLAGVPHEQYF.

This chain uses TRBV28 with TRBJ1-3; 8 bases are shared with TRBD1. The V and J ends lost 6 bases and 10 bases, in that order; junction bases with no gene match: 14. This CDR3 is built from 15 residues. Germline lookup yields CDR1 MDHEN and CDR2 SYDVKM. The CDR3 region has the DNA TGTGCCAGCAGACCCGACAGGGGTAGAATATGGACCATATATTTT. This codes for CASRPDRGRIWTIYF.

V and J are TRBV27 and TRBJ2-1; TRBD1 agrees at 7 bases. With V trimmed by 4 bases and J by 7 bases, 13 bases remained unmatched. Looked up from germline, CDR1 is MNHEY and CDR2 is SMNVEV (reference sequence). This CDR3 is 16 amino acids long. The CDR3 here is CASSSRQGGLQNEQFF. The CDR3 DNA sequence: TGTGCCAGCAGTTCCAGACAGGGCGGGCTACAGAATGAGCAGTTCTTC.

This CDR3 is CASSFPSQGIQPQHF. CDR3 nucleotide sequence: TGTGCCAGCAGTTTCCCCTCACAGGGGATCCAGCCCCAGCATTTT. The chain carries TRBV28 and TRBJ1-5, with 7 bases aligning to TRBD1. Germline CDR1 reads MDHEN; CDR2 reads SYDVKM. J was trimmed by 7 bases and V by 3 bases; bases with no gene match: 9. This CDR3 is built from 15 residues. The full variable domain, with the rest looked up from reference TRBV28 and TRBJ1-5, is DVKVTQSSRYLVKRTGEKVFLECVQDMDHENMFWYRQDPGLGLRLIYFSYDVKMKEKGDIPEGYSVSREKKERFSLILESASTNQTSMYLCASSFPSQGIQPQHFGDGTRLSIL.

This clone has more than one count but fewer than ten. The V gene is TRBV19, the J gene TRBJ1-5; TRBD1 agrees at 7 bases. With V trimmed by 4 bases and J by 7 bases, 4 bases remained unmatched. In germline, CDR1 is LNHDA, CDR2 SQIVND (reference sequence). The CDR3 consists of 13 residues. The CDR3 region has the DNA TGTGCCAGTAGTACAGGGGGAAACCAGCCCCAGCATTTT. It encodes CASSTGGNQPQHF.

This clone is a singleton in its sample. The chain is built from TRBV5-4 and TRBJ2-7; no reliable D call. This CDR3 contains 15 residues. The V end lost 0 bases, the J end lost 3 bases, and 13 bases lay between the germline ends. Per the germline V gene, CDR1 is SGHNT and CDR2 is YYREEE (reference sequence). For the CDR3, the DNA is TGTGCCAGCAGCTTGGCCGGGTTAACAGACTACGAGCAGTACTTC. Encoded protein: CASSLAGLTDYEQYF.